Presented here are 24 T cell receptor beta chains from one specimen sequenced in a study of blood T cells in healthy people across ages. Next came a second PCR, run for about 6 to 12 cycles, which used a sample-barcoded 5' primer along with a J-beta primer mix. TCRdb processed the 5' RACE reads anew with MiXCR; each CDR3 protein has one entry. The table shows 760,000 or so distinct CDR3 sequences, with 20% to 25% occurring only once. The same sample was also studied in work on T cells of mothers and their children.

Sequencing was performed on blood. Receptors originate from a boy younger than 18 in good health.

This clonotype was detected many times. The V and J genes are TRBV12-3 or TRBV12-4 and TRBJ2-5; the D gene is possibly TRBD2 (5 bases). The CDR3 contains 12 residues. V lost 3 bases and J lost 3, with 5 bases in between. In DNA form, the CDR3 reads TGTGCCAGCAGTTTTAGCGAAGAGACCCAGTACTTC. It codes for CASSFSEETQYF.

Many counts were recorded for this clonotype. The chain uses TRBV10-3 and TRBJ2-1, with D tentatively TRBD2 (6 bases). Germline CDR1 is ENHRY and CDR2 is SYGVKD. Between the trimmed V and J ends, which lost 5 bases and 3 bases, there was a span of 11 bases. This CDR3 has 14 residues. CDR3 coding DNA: TGTGCCATCAGTCGGCGGGGCCGCTACAATGAGCAGTTCTTC. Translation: CAISRRGRYNEQFF.

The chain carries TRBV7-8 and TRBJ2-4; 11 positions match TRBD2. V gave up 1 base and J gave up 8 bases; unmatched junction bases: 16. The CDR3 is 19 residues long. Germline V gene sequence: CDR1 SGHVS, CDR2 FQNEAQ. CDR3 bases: TGTGCCAGCAGCTTAGTTAGTAGCGGGGGGGCCTTGGGTGGTGACATTCAGTACTTC. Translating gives CASSLVSSGGALGGDIQYF.

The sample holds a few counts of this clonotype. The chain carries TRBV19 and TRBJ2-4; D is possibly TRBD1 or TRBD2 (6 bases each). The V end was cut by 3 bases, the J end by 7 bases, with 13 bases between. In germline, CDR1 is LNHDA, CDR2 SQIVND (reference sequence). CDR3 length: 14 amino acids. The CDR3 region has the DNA TGTGCCAGTAGTATTGGGGGGCCGGGGAACATTCAGTACTTC. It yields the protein CASSIGGPGNIQYF.

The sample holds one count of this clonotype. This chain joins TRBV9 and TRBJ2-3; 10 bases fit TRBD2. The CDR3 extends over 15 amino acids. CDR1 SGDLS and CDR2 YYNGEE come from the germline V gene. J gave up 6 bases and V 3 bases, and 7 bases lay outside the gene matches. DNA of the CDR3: TGTGCCAGCAGCGAGCGGGGGGGGCTCTTGGATACGCAGTATTTT. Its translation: CASSERGGLLDTQYF.

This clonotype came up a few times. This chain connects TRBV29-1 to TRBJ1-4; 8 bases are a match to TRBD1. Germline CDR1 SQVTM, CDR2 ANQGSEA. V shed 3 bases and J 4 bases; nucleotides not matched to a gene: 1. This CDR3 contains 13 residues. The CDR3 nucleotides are TGCAGCGTTGATGGACAGGGTAATGAAAAACTGTTTTTT. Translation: CSVDGQGNEKLFF.

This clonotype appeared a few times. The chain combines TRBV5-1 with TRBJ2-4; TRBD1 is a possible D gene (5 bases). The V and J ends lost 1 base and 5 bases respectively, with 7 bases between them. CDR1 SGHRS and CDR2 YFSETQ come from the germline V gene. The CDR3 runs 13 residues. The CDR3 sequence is CASSLLQENIQYF. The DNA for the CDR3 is TGCGCCAGCAGCTTGTTACAGGAAAACATTCAGTACTTC.

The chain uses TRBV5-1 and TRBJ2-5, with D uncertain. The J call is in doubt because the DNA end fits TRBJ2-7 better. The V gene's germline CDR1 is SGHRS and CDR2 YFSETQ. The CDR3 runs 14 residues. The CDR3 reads CASSLETGFHEQYF. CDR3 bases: TGCGCCAGCAGCCTGGAGACGGGTTTCCACGAGCAGTACTTC.

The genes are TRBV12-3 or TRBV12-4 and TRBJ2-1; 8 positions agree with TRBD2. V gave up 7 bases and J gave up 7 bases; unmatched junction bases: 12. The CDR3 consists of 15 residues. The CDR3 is CASKSVAGGTNEQFF. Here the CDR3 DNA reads TGTGCCAGCAAATCCGTGGCGGGGGGAACAAATGAGCAGTTCTTC.

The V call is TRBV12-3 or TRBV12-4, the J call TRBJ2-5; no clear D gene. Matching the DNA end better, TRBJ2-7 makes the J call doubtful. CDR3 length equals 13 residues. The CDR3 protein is CASSFAGAYEQYF. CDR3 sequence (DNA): TGTGCCAGCAGTTTCGCCGGTGCGTACGAGCAGTACTTC.

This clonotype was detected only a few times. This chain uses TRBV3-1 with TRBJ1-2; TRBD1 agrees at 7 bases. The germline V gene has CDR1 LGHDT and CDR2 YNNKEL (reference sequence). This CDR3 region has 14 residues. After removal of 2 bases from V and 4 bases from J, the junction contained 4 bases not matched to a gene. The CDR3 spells CASSQSTGVYGYTF. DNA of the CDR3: TGTGCCAGCAGCCAATCTACAGGGGTCTATGGCTACACCTTC.

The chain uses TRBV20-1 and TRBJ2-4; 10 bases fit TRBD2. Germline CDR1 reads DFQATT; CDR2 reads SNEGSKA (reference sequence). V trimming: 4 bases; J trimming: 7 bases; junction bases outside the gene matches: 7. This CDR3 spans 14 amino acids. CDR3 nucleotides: TGCAGTGCTACATCTAGCGGGAGAGGGAACATTCAGTACTTC. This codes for CSATSSGRGNIQYF.

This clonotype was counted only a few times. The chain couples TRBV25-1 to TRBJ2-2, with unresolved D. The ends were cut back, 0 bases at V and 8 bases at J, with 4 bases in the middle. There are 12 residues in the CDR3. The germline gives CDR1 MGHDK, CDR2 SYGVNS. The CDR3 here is CASSEYGGELFF. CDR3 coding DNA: TGTGCCAGCAGTGAATACGGGGGGGAGCTGTTTTTT.

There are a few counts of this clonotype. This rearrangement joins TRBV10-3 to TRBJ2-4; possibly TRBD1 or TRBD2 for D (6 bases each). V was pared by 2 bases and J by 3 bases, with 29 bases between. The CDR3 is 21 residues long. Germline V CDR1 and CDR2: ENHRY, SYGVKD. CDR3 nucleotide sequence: TGTGCCATCAGTGAGGCTACGGTGCCGGGGGCGCATTTGGGTGACAAAAACATTCAGTACTTC. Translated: CAISEATVPGAHLGDKNIQYF.

The CDR3 nucleotides read TGCAGTGCCCCCTTAGGCCCTACGGTCACAGATACGCAGTATTTT. Translating gives CSAPLGPTVTDTQYF. V usage is TRBV20-1 and J usage is TRBJ2-3; D call uncertain. The CDR3 is made up of 15 amino acids. The germline V gene encodes CDR1 DFQATT and CDR2 SNEGSKA (reference sequence). Trimming removed 6 bases at V and 2 bases at J, with 18 bases between.

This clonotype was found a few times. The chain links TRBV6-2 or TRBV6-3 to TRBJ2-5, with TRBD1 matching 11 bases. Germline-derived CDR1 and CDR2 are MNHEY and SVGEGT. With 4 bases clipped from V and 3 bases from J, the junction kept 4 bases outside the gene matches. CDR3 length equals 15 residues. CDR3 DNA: TGTGCCAGCAGTTCCGGACAGGGGGCGAAAGAGACCCAGTACTTC. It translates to CASSSGQGAKETQYF.

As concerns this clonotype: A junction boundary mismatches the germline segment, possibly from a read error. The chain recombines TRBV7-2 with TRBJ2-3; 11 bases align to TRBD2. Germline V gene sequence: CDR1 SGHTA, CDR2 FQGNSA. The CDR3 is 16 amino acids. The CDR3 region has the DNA TGTGGCAGCAGCTTAGTAGCGGGGGGGCCCGGAGATACGCAGTATTTT. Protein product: CGSSLVAGGPGDTQYF.

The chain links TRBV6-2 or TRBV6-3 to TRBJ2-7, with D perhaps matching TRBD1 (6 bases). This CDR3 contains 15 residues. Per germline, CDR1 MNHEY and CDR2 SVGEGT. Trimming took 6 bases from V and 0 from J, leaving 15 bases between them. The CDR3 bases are TGTGCCAGCAGCCAAACGGACAGTTTCTCCTACGAGCAGTACTTC. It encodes CASSQTDSFSYEQYF.

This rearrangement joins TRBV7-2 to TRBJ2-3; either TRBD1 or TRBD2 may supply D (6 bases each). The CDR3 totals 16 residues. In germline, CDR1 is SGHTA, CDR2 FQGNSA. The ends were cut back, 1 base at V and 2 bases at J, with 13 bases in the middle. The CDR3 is CASSLVGGGNTDTQYF. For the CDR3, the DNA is TGTGCCAGCAGCTTAGTGGGGGGCGGAAACACAGATACGCAGTATTTT.

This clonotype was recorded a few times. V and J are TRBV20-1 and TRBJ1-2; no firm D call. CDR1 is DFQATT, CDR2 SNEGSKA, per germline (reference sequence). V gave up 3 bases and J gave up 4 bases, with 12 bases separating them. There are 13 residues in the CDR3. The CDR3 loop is CSASYLVAYGYTF. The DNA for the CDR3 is TGCAGTGCTAGTTATCTAGTGGCCTATGGCTACACCTTC.

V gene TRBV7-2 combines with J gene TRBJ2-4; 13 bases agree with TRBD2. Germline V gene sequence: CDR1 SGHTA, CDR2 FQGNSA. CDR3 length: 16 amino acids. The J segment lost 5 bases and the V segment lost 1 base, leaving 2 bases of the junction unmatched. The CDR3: CASSLGTSGGQNIQYF. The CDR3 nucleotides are TGTGCCAGCAGCTTAGGGACTAGCGGGGGCCAAAACATTCAGTACTTC.

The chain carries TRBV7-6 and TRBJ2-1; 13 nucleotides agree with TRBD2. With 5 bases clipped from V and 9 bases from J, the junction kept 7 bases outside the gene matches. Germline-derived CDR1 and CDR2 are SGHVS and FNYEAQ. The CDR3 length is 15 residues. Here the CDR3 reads CASSQLAGGNSEQFF. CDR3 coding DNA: TGTGCCAGCAGCCAACTAGCGGGAGGGAATAGTGAGCAGTTCTTC.

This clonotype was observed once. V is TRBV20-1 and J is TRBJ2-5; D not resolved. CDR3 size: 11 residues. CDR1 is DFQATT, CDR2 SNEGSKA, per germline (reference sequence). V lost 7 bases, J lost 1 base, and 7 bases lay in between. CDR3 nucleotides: TGCAGTGGGCAGCCCCAAGAGACCCAGTACTTC. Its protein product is CSGQPQETQYF.

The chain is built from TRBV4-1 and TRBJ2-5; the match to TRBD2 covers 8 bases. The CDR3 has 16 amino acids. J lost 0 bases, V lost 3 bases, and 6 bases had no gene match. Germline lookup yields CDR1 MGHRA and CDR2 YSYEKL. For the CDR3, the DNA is TGCGCCAGCAGCCAGCCAGCGGGAGAGAACCAAGAGACCCAGTACTTC. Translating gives CASSQPAGENQETQYF.